The 3 T cell receptor beta chains below were found in one sample sequenced in a study of spatial heterogeneity in lung cancer. As to time point: blood at routine non-recurrence follow-up after resection. TCRdb used MiXCR to reprocess the 5' RACE reads, holding one entry per CDR3 protein. The profile shows 25,000 to 35,000 distinct CDR3 sequences, roughly 5% of them singletons. The material was PBMCs, obtained at follow-up. The receptors originated from a female donor with early-stage non-small cell lung cancer.

This clonotype showed up just a few times. This chain connects TRBV7-9 to TRBJ1-1, with D hard to call. Trimming cost V 6 bases and J 5 bases, with 16 bases left between them. This CDR3 has 14 amino acids. Germline V lookup: CDR1 SEHNR, CDR2 FQNEAQ (reference sequence). As DNA, the CDR3 is TGTGCCAGCAGTGGGGAGGCCGGTGAGACTGAAGCTTTCTTT. Translation gives CASSGEAGETEAFF.

This clonotype appeared many times. V gene TRBV2 combines with J gene TRBJ2-1; TRBD1 might be the D (5 bases). Germline loops: CDR1 SNHLY, CDR2 FYNNEI. The length of the CDR3 is 15 residues. The germline V and J ends were trimmed by 3 bases and 2 bases, with 11 bases remaining between them. The CDR3 here is CASSDGQGTYNEQFF. The CDR3 DNA reads as TGTGCCAGCAGTGATGGGCAGGGTACCTACAATGAGCAGTTCTTC. Filled out from reference TRBV2 and TRBJ2-1, the complete variable domain reads EPEVTQTPSHQVTQMGQEVILRCVPISNHLYFYWYRQILGQKVEFLVSFYNNEISEKSEIFDDQFSVERPDGSNFTLKIRSTKLEDSAMYFCASSDGQGTYNEQFFGPGTRLTVL.

This clonotype showed up many times. The CDR3 DNA sequence: TGTGCCAGCAGCTTGAATAGCGGGAGGGGGAGCAATGAGCAGTTCTTC. This sequence encodes CASSLNSGRGSNEQFF. The rearrangement uses TRBV7-2 and TRBJ2-1; 11 bases are shared with TRBD2. J was trimmed by 6 bases and V by 3 bases; bases with no gene match: 7. The CDR3 extends over 16 amino acids. CDR1 and CDR2 from the germline V gene are SGHTA and FQGNSA. The whole variable domain, remainder taken from reference TRBV7-2 and TRBJ2-1, is GAGVSQSPSNKVTEKGKDVELRCDPISGHTALYWYRQSLGQGLEFLIYFQGNSAPDKSGLPSDRFSAERTGGSVSTLTIQRTQQEDSAVYLCASSLNSGRGSNEQFFGPGTRLTVL.